Each of the 17 T cell receptor beta chains below was sequenced from the same sample in a study of beta chain features in type 1 diabetes. Of the isolated RNA, all was reverse transcribed, and so the sequenced material was expressed TCRB transcripts. Clones were read by immunoSEQ multiplex PCR, and TCRdb kept only the in-frame ones, dropping some. The sample lists 300,000 to 350,000 clones, approximately 10% occurring once. The study's findings and limits: Patients with Type 1 diabetes showed moderately but significantly shorter TCRB CDR3s in all four CD4+ subsets.

What these receptors recognize is not known. The sample was central memory CD4+ T cells from blood. The origin of the receptors is a man younger than 40 with type 1 diabetes.

The chain is built from TRBV10-3 and TRBJ2-6, with 7 bases matching TRBD1. V gave up 6 bases and J gave up 0 bases; unmatched junction bases: 14. CDR1 is ENHRY and CDR2 is SYGVKD in the germline V gene. This CDR3 spans 19 amino acids. CDR3 protein: CAISTPLGQASSGANVLTF. CDR3 DNA sequence: TGTGCCATCAGCACCCCCCTCGGACAGGCAAGCTCTGGGGCCAACGTCCTGACTTTC.

The rearrangement uses TRBV5-4 and TRBJ2-5, with 14 bases identical to TRBD2. Germline V CDR1 and CDR2: SGHNT, YYREEE (reference sequence). V shed 4 bases and J 1 base; nucleotides not matched to a gene: 9. The CDR3 totals 18 residues. CDR3 nucleotide sequence: TGTGCCAGCAGCCACGGACTAGCGGGGGGCGGGAGCCAAGAGACCCAGTACTTC. It specifies CASSHGLAGGGSQETQYF.

The V and J genes are TRBV6-1 and TRBJ1-1; D might be TRBD1 (6 bases). Trimming stripped 8 bases from V and 4 bases from J, with 14 bases between. Germline CDR1 MNHNS, CDR2 SASEGT. This CDR3 comprises 13 residues. The CDR3 DNA reads TGTGCCAGCTCAAGGGGGGGCGGCACTGAAGCTTTCTTT. It specifies CASSRGGGTEAFF.

The chain links TRBV5-1 to TRBJ2-3, with D perhaps matching TRBD2 (6 bases). CDR3 length: 14 residues. The V and J ends lost 5 bases and 1 base respectively, with 11 bases between them. The V gene's germline CDR1 is SGHRS and CDR2 YFSETQ. CDR3 bases: TGCGCCAGCAGTGACGGGGGTGGCACAGATACGCAGTATTTT. It codes for CASSDGGGTDTQYF.

This clone has a handful of counts. The chain recombines TRBV29-1 with TRBJ2-7; D is unresolved. V was pared by 4 bases and J by 0 bases, with 7 bases between. Germline V CDR1 and CDR2: SQVTM, ANQGSEA. The CDR3 totals 12 residues. As DNA, the CDR3 is TGCAGCGTTGTAGGCAACTCCTACGAGCAGTACTTC. This sequence encodes CSVVGNSYEQYF.

The chain links TRBV2 to TRBJ2-3; maybe TRBD1 (5 bases). The CDR3 is 14 residues long. Germline CDR1 and CDR2: SNHLY and FYNNEI. Trimming took 7 bases from V and 4 from J, leaving 15 bases between them. CDR3 loop: CASTPTEVADTQYF. The CDR3 nucleotides read TGTGCCAGCACCCCGACAGAAGTGGCAGATACGCAGTATTTT.

In this sample, this clone turned up a few times. V is TRBV23-1 and J is TRBJ1-6; no firm D call. TRBV23-1 is recorded as an ORF, its role being uncertain. Trimming took off 0 bases at V and 0 bases at J, with 15 bases between the two ends. The CDR3 length is 19 residues. DNA for the CDR3: TGCGCCAGCAGTCAATCGAGACAAGCATCGAGCTCCTATAATTCACCCCTCCACTTT. It yields the protein CASSQSRQASSSYNSPLHF.

The genes are TRBV5-4 and TRBJ1-2; D remains ambiguous. Trimming cost V 5 bases and J 6 bases, with 17 bases left between them. The CDR3 has 14 amino acids. CDR1 is SGHNT and CDR2 is YYREEE in the germline V gene (reference sequence). The CDR3 bases are TGTGCCAGCAGTTCCCAGGCTGAGACGAATGGCTACACCTTC. This sequence encodes CASSSQAETNGYTF. The full variable domain, its missing parts supplied by reference TRBV5-4 and TRBJ1-2, is ETGVTQSPTHLIKTRGQQVTLRCSSQSGHNTVSWYQQALGQGPQFIFQYYREEENGRGNFPPRFSGLQFPNYSSELNVNALELDDSALYLCASSSQAETNGYTFGSGTRLTVV.

This clone was detected a few times. The rearrangement links TRBV7-2 to TRBJ2-1; the match to TRBD2 covers 10 bases. The J segment lost 5 bases and the V segment lost 3 bases, leaving 7 bases of the junction unmatched. CDR1 is SGHTA and CDR2 is FQGNSA in the germline V gene. The CDR3 covers 16 residues. CDR3 in DNA: TGTGCCAGCAGCTTTAATAGCGGGGGGACAAACAATGAGCAGTTCTTC. Protein product: CASSFNSGGTNNEQFF.

The chain recombines TRBV7-8 with TRBJ2-5; 9 bases match TRBD1. CDR3 length equals 16 residues. The J segment lost 5 bases and the V segment lost 2 bases, leaving 9 bases of the junction unmatched. CDR1 and CDR2 (germline): SGHVS, FQNEAQ. The CDR3 here is CASSLTHRDRAETQYF. The CDR3 nucleotides read TGTGCCAGCAGCTTAACCCACCGGGACAGGGCTGAGACCCAGTACTTC.

This clone was seen at least ten times. This chain connects TRBV23-1 to TRBJ2-1, with 7 bases that match TRBD1. TRBV23-1 is flagged as an ORF with uncertain function. The CDR3 extends over 16 amino acids. V lost 4 bases to trimming and J lost 2 bases; unmatched junction nucleotides: 8. The CDR3 sequence is CASSRTGTEPYNEQFF. The CDR3 DNA sequence: TGCGCCAGCAGTCGTACCGGGACAGAGCCCTACAATGAGCAGTTCTTC.

This clone occurred a few times. This rearrangement joins TRBV4-3 to TRBJ1-3, with D unresolved. This CDR3 has 15 residues. Trimming took 3 bases from V and 4 from J, leaving 13 bases between them. In germline, CDR1 is LGHNA, CDR2 YSLEER. CDR3 sequence: CASSHQDRRGNTIYF. CDR3 DNA: TGCGCCAGCAGCCACCAGGACCGCCGAGGAAACACCATATATTTT.

This clone was observed a handful of times. This chain connects TRBV5-1 to TRBJ2-7; D is possibly TRBD1 (5 bases). The CDR3 consists of 14 residues. Trimming stripped 4 bases from V and 6 bases from J, with 17 bases between. Germline V gives CDR1 SGHRS, CDR2 YFSETQ. The CDR3 spells CASSPRQGSSEQYF. CDR3 coding DNA: TGCGCCAGCAGCCCACGGCAGGGTAGCTCCGAGCAGTACTTC.

The chain uses TRBV5-8 and TRBJ2-1; D not resolved. Germline CDR1 is SGHTS and CDR2 is YDEGEE. The V end lost 4 bases, the J end lost 0 bases, and 11 bases lay between the germline ends. This CDR3 spans 15 amino acids. Written as DNA, the CDR3 is TGTGCCAGCAGCCGGACGGAAAGCTCCTACAATGAGCAGTTCTTC. Encoded protein: CASSRTESSYNEQFF.

The rearrangement links TRBV27 to TRBJ1-6, with 7 bases that match TRBD1. The CDR3 contains 14 residues. V shed 1 base and J 7 bases; nucleotides not matched to a gene: 1. Looked up from germline, CDR1 is MNHEY and CDR2 is SMNVEV (reference sequence). The CDR3, as DNA: TGTGCCAGCAGTTTATACAGGGGAAATTCACCCCTCCACTTT. It codes for CASSLYRGNSPLHF.

This chain uses TRBV30 with TRBJ1-3, with 7 positions matching TRBD1. Germline CDR1 and CDR2: GTSNPN and SVGIG (reference sequence). The CDR3 runs 15 residues. Losses at the gene ends were 1 base for V and 4 bases for J; bases not matched to a gene: 7. The CDR3: CAWSGTGPSGNTIYF. The CDR3, as DNA: TGTGCCTGGAGTGGGACAGGTCCGTCAGGAAACACCATATATTTT.

This clone was seen repeatedly, ten times or more. The chain carries TRBV5-6 and TRBJ1-4; 8 bases are shared with TRBD1. Germline V lookup: CDR1 SGHDT, CDR2 YYEEEE. There are 14 residues in the CDR3. The trim removed 4 bases at V and 8 bases at J, leaving 7 bases unmatched. The CDR3 reads CASSQTGEREKLFF. CDR3 DNA sequence: TGTGCCAGCAGCCAGACAGGGGAGAGGGAAAAACTGTTTTTT.